These T cell receptor beta chains were read from a single sample in a study of cytomegalovirus exposure and HLA in healthy donors. Profiling relied on immunoSEQ multiplex PCR, and the TCRdb table lists in-frame clones only, not all of them. The sample yields 100,000 to 130,000 clones, 95% seen once. The material sequenced was PBMCs. The source is a woman aged 18-29 years in good health and CMV-seronegative. The CDR3 runs from the conserved cysteine through the conserved F or W. A D gene is named only where the DNA matches it firmly. Rows give clone size only sometimes, using once, few, many, or a class for an expanded clone.

D,J,V,size,DNA,CDR3
TRBD1,TRBJ1-5,TRBV5-5,-,TGTGCCAGCAGCTTAGGGGACAGGGTGGGCAATCAGCCCCAGCATTTT,CASSLGDRVGNQPQHF
TRBD2,TRBJ2-7,TRBV4-1,-,TGCGCCAGCAGCCAAGGAGGCGGGGGGGGCGAGCAGTACTTC,CASSQGGGGGEQYF
-,TRBJ2-7,TRBV7-8,-,TGTGCCAGCAACAAGCTTGGACAGCAGGGCGAGCAGTACTTC,CASNKLGQQGEQYF
-,TRBJ1-5,TRBV4-1,-,TGCGCCAGCAGCCGAGAGACAATCGAAGGCAATCAGCCCCAGCATTTT,CASSRETIEGNQPQHF
TRBD1,TRBJ1-3,TRBV6-5,-,TGTGCCAGCAGTTACTCAGACAGGGTCGGAAACACCATATATTTT,CASSYSDRVGNTIYF
TRBD1,TRBJ2-7,TRBV19,-,TGTGCCAGTAGCTGGACAGGGTTCCCCTACGAGCAGTACTTC,CASSWTGFPYEQYF
TRBD2,TRBJ2-2,TRBV11-2,-,TGTGCCAGCAGCCCCTCAACGGGACTATACACCGGGGAGCTGTTTTTT,CASSPSTGLYTGELFF
TRBD1,TRBJ2-5,TRBV9,few,TGTGCCAGCAGCGAGCAGGTGGGACAGGCAATGGAGACCCAGTACTTC,CASSEQVGQAMETQYF
-,TRBJ2-7,TRBV11-2,-,TGTGCCAGCAGCCAGAACCTTGATGGCTACGAGCAGTACTTC,CASSQNLDGYEQYF
TRBD1,TRBJ1-1,TRBV13,-,TGTGCCAGCAGGGAAGCTTCCCAAAACTTCAGGGGGCGAGAAAACACTGAAGCTTTCTTT,CASREASQNFRGRENTEAFF
-,TRBJ1-3,TRBV18,-,TGTGCCAGCTCACCACGAGGGTTAGGAGGGTTTGGAAACACCATATATTTT,CASSPRGLGGFGNTIYF
-,TRBJ1-3,TRBV28,once,TGTGCCAGCAGTTTGGGGCAGATTGGAAACACCATATATTTT,CASSLGQIGNTIYF
TRBD1,TRBJ2-7,TRBV7-2,-,TGTGCCAGCAGCCTCAACAGGGGGCCCACCTACGAGCAGTACTTC,CASSLNRGPTYEQYF
TRBD2,TRBJ2-1,TRBV4-1,-,TGCGCCAGCAGCCAAGATGGGGCTAGCGGGGGCTACAATGAGCAGTTCTTC,CASSQDGASGGYNEQFF
-,TRBJ2-3,TRBV27,-,TGTGCCAGCAGGACACTCTACTCTAGCACAGATACGCAGTATTTT,CASRTLYSSTDTQYF
TRBD2,TRBJ2-3,TRBV7-6,-,TGTGCCAGCAGGACTAGCGGGGGGTCTGCAGATACGCAGTATTTT,CASRTSGGSADTQYF
-,TRBJ2-3,TRBV29-1,-,TGCAGCACCCCCACTGGAGATACGCAGTATTTT,CSTPTGDTQYF
-,TRBJ1-1,TRBV6-1,once,TGTGCCAGCAGTCCGAAGCTGGGGGCCTCTGAAGCTTTCTTT,CASSPKLGASEAFF
TRBD2,TRBJ2-2,TRBV29-1,-,TGCAGCGTTGCCGGGACTAATATTGCCACCGGGGAGCTGTTTTTT,CSVAGTNIATGELFF
-,TRBJ2-7,TRBV11-2,-,TGTGCCAGCAGCGTACAGGGAACCTCCTACGAGCAGTACTTC,CASSVQGTSYEQYF
TRBD1,TRBJ1-3,TRBV19,-,TGTGCCATCGCGGGCCCGACAGGGGGAGGAAACACCATATATTTT,CAIAGPTGGGNTIYF
TRBD2,TRBJ2-5,TRBV7-6,-,TGTGCCAGCAGCCCTAAGAGCGGGGACCATTCAAGACAAGAGACCCAGTACTTC,CASSPKSGDHSRQETQYF
-,TRBJ2-2,TRBV7-2,-,TGTGCCACCTCGCGGACACCGAACACCGGGGAGCTGTTTTTT,CATSRTPNTGELFF
-,TRBJ1-1,TRBV28,once,TGTGCCAGCAGGGGGGGAGGAGGCACTGAAGCTTTCTTT,CASRGGGGTEAFF
-,TRBJ2-1,TRBV4-1,-,TGCGCCAGCAGCCAATCTCCTGATAGGACAGACTACAATGAGCAGTTCTTC,CASSQSPDRTDYNEQFF
-,TRBJ2-1,TRBV6-5,-,TGTGCCAGCAGCGACGCCAGCGATGAGCAGTTCTTC,CASSDASDEQFF
TRBD1,TRBJ2-5,TRBV7-3,-,TGTGCCAGCAGCCCATCACGGGACAGCTGGGAGACCCAGTACTTC,CASSPSRDSWETQYF
TRBD1,TRBJ1-1,TRBV6-1,few,TGTGCCAGCAGTCACGGGACAGAAAACACTGAAGCTTTCTTT,CASSHGTENTEAFF
-,TRBJ1-1,TRBV15,-,TGTGCCACCAGCAGAGGAGGGGGGGACACTGAAGCTTTCTTT,CATSRGGGDTEAFF
TRBD1,TRBJ2-3,TRBV2,-,TGTGCCAGCAGGGGCCAGGTGGGGACAGGGGCCACAGATACGCAGTATTTT,CASRGQVGTGATDTQYF
-,TRBJ1-1,TRBV6-5,-,TGTGCCAGCAGCAGGACAGTGAACACTGAAGCTTTCTTT,CASSRTVNTEAFF
TRBD1,TRBJ1-6,TRBV9,-,TGTGCCAGCAGCGGGGACAGCAGTGGCTCACCCCTCCACTTT,CASSGDSSGSPLHF
-,TRBJ2-3,TRBV6-5,-,TGTGCCAGCAGGGGGGGGCCTCTCAAGGATACGCAGTATTTT,CASRGGPLKDTQYF
TRBD1,TRBJ1-2,TRBV5-1,-,TGCGCCAGCAGCTTGGACCCGGGACAGGGGGGTCATGGCTACACCTTC,CASSLDPGQGGHGYTF
-,TRBJ2-2,TRBV19,-,TGTGCCACCCTGACCCGGGGAAATCGGCCCGGGGAGCTGTTTTTT,CATLTRGNRPGELFF
-,TRBJ1-5,TRBV18,once,TGTGCCAGCTCACCAGGAGCAGGGTCCCTCAATCAGCCCCAGCATTTT,CASSPGAGSLNQPQHF
-,TRBJ1-2,TRBV11-2,-,TGTGCCAGCAGCGCGGGTGCGGGCCACCGGGATGGCTACACCTTC,CASSAGAGHRDGYTF
-,TRBJ2-2,TRBV4-1,-,TGCGCCAGCAGCCAAGAACAGGGAGTCCTCACCGGGGAGCTGTTTTTT,CASSQEQGVLTGELFF
-,TRBJ2-7,TRBV28,-,TGTGCCAGCAGACCCCCCAGCTCCTACGAGCAGTACTTC,CASRPPSSYEQYF
TRBD1,TRBJ2-4,TRBV7-8,-,TGTGCCAGCAGCACAAACAGGGGCATTCAGTACTTC,CASSTNRGIQYF
-,TRBJ2-1,TRBV7-8,once,TGTGCCAGCAGCTTGAATCCGGGTCCGATCCTGAATGAGCAGTTCTTC,CASSLNPGPILNEQFF
TRBD2,TRBJ2-7,TRBV28,-,TGTGCCAGCAGTTTACCCTCTGGGCCGGGGGGTGAGCAGTACTTC,CASSLPSGPGGEQYF
TRBD1,TRBJ2-5,TRBV7-6,-,TGTGCCAGCAGCCCCGTCCCCGGGACAGGGGGCGAGACCCAGTACTTC,CASSPVPGTGGETQYF
-,TRBJ2-3,TRBV28,once,TGTGCCAGCAGAACGGCCGGAGGGGCCCCAGATACGCAGTATTTT,CASRTAGGAPDTQYF
-,TRBJ2-7,TRBV5-4,-,TGTGCCAGCAGCTTGTATGGACTCAACTACGAGCAGTACTTC,CASSLYGLNYEQYF
TRBD1,TRBJ1-3,TRBV18,-,TGTGCCAGCTCATCGACTTCTGGACAGGCTGGAAACACCATATATTTT,CASSSTSGQAGNTIYF
-,TRBJ2-3,TRBV7-9,-,TGTGCCAGCAGCTTAAGTGGTGCGGGGAGGGATACGCAGTATTTT,CASSLSGAGRDTQYF
-,TRBJ2-7,TRBV5-1,-,TGCGCCAGCAGCTTCGTATTTAAAGAGGTTAATCGGTCGAGGTTGTCCCACGAGCAGTACTTC,CASSFVFKEVNRSRLSHEQYF
TRBD2,TRBJ2-2,TRBV7-3,-,TGTGCCAGCAGCTTAATATCTGCGGGGGAGGGCGGGGAGCTGTTTTTT,CASSLISAGEGGELFF
-,TRBJ2-5,TRBV19,-,TGTGCCAGTAGTGATGCGGAGACCCAGTACTTC,CASSDAETQYF
-,TRBJ2-7,TRBV6-1,-,TGTGCCAGCAGCGAGCAGGGAAGCTCCTACGAGCAGTACTTC,CASSEQGSSYEQYF